This T cell receptor beta chain was found in a study of control samples from healthy donors and cancer patients. CDR1 and CDR2 (germline): MNHEY, SVGAGI. This CDR3 has 15 residues. V was cut by 6 bases and J by 1 base, with 14 bases left in between. The data were produced by immunoSEQ multiplex PCR, yet TCRdb's version contains in-frame clones alone and is incomplete. The table records about 86,000 clones, roughly 89% of them present only once. The clonotype comes from a woman in her fifties or sixties with colorectal cancer. Material: PBMCs. The chain recombines TRBV6-5 with TRBJ2-3; D not resolved. The CDR3 coding sequence is TGTGCCAGCAGGACCGTGGGTCTCGGCACAGATACGCAGTATTTT. Encoded protein: CASRTVGLGTDTQYF.